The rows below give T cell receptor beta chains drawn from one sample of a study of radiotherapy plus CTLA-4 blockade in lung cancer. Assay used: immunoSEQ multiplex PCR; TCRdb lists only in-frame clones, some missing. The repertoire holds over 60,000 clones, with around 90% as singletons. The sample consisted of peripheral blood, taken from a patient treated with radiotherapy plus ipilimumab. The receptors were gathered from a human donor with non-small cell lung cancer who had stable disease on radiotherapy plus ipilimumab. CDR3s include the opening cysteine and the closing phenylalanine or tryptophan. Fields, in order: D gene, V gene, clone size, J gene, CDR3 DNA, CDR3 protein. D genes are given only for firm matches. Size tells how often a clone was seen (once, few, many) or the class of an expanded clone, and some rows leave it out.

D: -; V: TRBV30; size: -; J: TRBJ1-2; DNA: TGTGCCTGGAGTGTAGGGGGGAGCCGGCGGGGCTACACCTTC; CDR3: CAWSVGGSRRGYTF
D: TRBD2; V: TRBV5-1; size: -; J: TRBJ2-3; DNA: TGCGCCAGCAGCACCGGACTAGCGGGGGTTACGCAGTATTTT; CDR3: CASSTGLAGVTQYF
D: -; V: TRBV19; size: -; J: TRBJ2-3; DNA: TGTGCCAGTATGCAGGGGTTTTTCGCAGATACGCAGTATTTT; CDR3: CASMQGFFADTQYF
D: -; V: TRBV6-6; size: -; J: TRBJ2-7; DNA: TGTGCCAGCAGCTCAGGACGGCCCTCCTCCTACGAGCAGTACTTC; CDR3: CASSSGRPSSYEQYF
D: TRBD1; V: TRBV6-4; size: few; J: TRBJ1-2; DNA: TGTGCCAGCAGAGAAGCACCAGGGGGTGGCTATGGCTACACCTTC; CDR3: CASREAPGGGYGYTF
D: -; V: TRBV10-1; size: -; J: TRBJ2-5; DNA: TGCGCCAGCAGTGATTTCCAATGGGAGACCCAGTACTTC; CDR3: CASSDFQWETQYF
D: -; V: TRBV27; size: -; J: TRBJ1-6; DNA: TGTGCCAGCAGCCCGAGGGACATGAGCTCCTATAATTCACCCCTCCACTTT; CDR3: CASSPRDMSSYNSPLHF
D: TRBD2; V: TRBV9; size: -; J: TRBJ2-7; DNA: TGTGCCAGCAGCCCGGCCGGGACTAGCGGTGACGAGCAGTACTTC; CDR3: CASSPAGTSGDEQYF
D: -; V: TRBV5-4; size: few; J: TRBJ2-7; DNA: TGTGCCAGCAGCTTGCAAGGGGCCTACGAGCAGTACTTC; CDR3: CASSLQGAYEQYF
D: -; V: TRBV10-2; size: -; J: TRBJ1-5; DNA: TGCGCCAGCAGTGAGCGGGGCAGGGGAAGCAATCAGCCCCAGCATTTT; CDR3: CASSERGRGSNQPQHF
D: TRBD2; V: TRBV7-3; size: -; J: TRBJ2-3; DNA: TGTGCCAGCAGCTTCCGGGACTACAGAGATACGCAGTATTTT; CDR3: CASSFRDYRDTQYF
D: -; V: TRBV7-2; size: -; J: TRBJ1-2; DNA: TGTGCCAGCAGCTTAGACAGCAATTATGGAAATGGCTACACCTTC; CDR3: CASSLDSNYGNGYTF
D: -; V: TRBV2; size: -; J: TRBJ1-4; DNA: TGTGCCACAGCAAACCCGGACAGATATAATGAAAAACTGTTTTTT; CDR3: CATANPDRYNEKLFF
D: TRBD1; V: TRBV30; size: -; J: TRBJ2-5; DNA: TGTGCCTGGAGTGAAGGGGGCACAGGGGAGACCCAGTACTTC; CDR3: CAWSEGGTGETQYF
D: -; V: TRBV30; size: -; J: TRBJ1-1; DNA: TGTGCCTGGAGTGTCTCTGCGAGGGTGAACACTGAAGCTTTCTTT; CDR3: CAWSVSARVNTEAFF
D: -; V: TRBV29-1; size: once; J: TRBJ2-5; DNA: TGCAGCGTTGAACATTCTGGAGAGACCCAGTACTTC; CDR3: CSVEHSGETQYF
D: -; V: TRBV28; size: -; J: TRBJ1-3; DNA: TGTGCCAGCAGTTTTGGGCTCTTTTGGGGTGGAAACACCATATATTTT; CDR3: CASSFGLFWGGNTIYF
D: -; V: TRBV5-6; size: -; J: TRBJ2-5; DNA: TGTGCCAGCAGCTTGTGGGGGGGCAAGTTACAAGAGACCCAGTACTTC; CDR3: CASSLWGGKLQETQYF
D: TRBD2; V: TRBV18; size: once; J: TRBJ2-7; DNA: TGTGCCAGCTCACCACGGGCTAGCGGGGGCCCGATGGGCTCCTACGAGCAGTACTTC; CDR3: CASSPRASGGPMGSYEQYF
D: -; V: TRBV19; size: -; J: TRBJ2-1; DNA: TGTGCCAGTAGGGGGTGGGATGAGCAGTTCTTC; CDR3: CASRGWDEQFF
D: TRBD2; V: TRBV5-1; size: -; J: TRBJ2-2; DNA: TGCGCCAGCAGCTTGGAAGGGGGACTAGCGGGAGTTACCGGGGAGCTGTTTTTT; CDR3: CASSLEGGLAGVTGELFF
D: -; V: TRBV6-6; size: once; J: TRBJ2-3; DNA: TGTGCCAGCGGGGATTCTACAGATACGCAGTATTTT; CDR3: CASGDSTDTQYF
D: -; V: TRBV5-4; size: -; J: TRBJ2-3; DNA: TGTGCCAGCAGCCCCCTGCTGGGGGGCCGGACAGATACGCAGTATTTT; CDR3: CASSPLLGGRTDTQYF
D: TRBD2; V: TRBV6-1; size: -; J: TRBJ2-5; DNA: TGTGCCAGCAGTGTTCGCAGGGCGGGAGGAAAAGAGACCCAGTACTTC; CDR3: CASSVRRAGGKETQYF
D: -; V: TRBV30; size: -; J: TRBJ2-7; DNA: TGTGCCTGGAGATTGGGGCCAAACTACGAGCAGTACTTC; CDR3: CAWRLGPNYEQYF
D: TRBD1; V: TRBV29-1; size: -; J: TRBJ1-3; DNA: TGCAGCGTTGTCGGGACAGGGGACTCCTATTACGGAAACACCATATATTTT; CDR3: CSVVGTGDSYYGNTIYF
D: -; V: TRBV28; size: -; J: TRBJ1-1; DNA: TGTGCCAGCAAATCCCCGATGGGTAACACTGAAGCTTTCTTT; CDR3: CASKSPMGNTEAFF
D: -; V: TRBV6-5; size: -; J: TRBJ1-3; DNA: TGTGCCAGCAGTTACTTTTCAGGGAGTGGAAACACCATATATTTT; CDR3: CASSYFSGSGNTIYF
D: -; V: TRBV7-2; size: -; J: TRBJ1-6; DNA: TGTGCCAGCAGCCCCCGGACCCCCTCAAATAATTCACCCCTCCACTTT; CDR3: CASSPRTPSNNSPLHF
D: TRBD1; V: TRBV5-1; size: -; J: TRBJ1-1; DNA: TGCGCCAGCAGCGTATCACAGGGGTGGAACACTGAAGCTTTCTTT; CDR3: CASSVSQGWNTEAFF
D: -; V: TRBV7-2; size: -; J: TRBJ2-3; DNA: TGTGCCAGCAGCCCCGACTATGTCACAGATACGCAGTATTTT; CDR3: CASSPDYVTDTQYF
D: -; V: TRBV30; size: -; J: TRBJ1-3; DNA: TGTGCCTGGAGTGTACCCGGATTCTCTGGAAACACCATATATTTT; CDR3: CAWSVPGFSGNTIYF
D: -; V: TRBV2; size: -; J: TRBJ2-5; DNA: TGTGCCAGCAGTGAAGCTAGCTCGCCCATAGAGACCCAGTACTTC; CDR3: CASSEASSPIETQYF
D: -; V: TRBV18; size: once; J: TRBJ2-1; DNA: TGTGCCAGCTCTCTACAAGGGAACTACAATGAGCAGTTCTTC; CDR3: CASSLQGNYNEQFF
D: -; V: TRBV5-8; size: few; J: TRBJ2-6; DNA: TGTGCCAGCAGCCCGCACCTAGGGGCTGGGGCCAACGTCCTGACTTTC; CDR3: CASSPHLGAGANVLTF
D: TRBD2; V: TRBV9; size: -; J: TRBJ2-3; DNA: TGTGCCAGCAGCGTAGCTCCTAGCGGGGCTAGCACAGATACGCAGTATTTT; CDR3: CASSVAPSGASTDTQYF
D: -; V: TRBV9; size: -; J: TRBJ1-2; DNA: TGTGCCAGCAGCGCCCCAACCTGGGATAGCTATGGCTACACCTTC; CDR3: CASSAPTWDSYGYTF
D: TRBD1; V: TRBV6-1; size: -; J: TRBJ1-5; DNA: TGTGCCAGCCACGGGACAGTCAATCAGCCCCAGCATTTT; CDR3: CASHGTVNQPQHF
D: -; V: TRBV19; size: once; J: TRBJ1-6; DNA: TGTGCCAGTAGTATAAGTGACACGTATAATTCACCCCTCCACTTT; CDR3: CASSISDTYNSPLHF
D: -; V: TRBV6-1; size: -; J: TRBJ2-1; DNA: TGTGCCAGCAGTGAATTAGGGGGAGAACTGGAGTTCTTC; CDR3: CASSELGGELEFF
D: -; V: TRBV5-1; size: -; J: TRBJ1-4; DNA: TGCGCCAGCAGCTTATCGCGAGGCAATGAAAAACTGTTTTTT; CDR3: CASSLSRGNEKLFF
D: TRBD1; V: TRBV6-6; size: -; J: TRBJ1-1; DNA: TGTGCCAGCAGTCTTTCGACAGGGAGGAACACTGAAGCTTTCTTT; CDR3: CASSLSTGRNTEAFF
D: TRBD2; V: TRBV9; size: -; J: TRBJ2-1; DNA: TGTGCCAGCAGCGAGGCGGGACTAGCGGGAGATCCGCGGAATGAGCAGTTCTTC; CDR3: CASSEAGLAGDPRNEQFF
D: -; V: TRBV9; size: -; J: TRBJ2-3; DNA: TGTGCCAGCAGCTCTAGAGGGACTGCTAGCACAGATACGCAGTATTTT; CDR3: CASSSRGTASTDTQYF
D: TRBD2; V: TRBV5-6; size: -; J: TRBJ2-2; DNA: TGTGCCAGCAGCCGACGGGAGGCCACGAACACCGGGGAGCTGTTTTTT; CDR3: CASSRREATNTGELFF
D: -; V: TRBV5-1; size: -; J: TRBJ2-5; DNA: TGCGCCAGCAATGACGGGTCGGGGGAGACTCAGTACTTC; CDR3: CASNDGSGETQYF
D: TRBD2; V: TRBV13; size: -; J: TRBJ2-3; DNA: TGTGCCAGCAGTGCGGGGGGGCTGGACACAGATACGCAGTATTTT; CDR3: CASSAGGLDTDTQYF
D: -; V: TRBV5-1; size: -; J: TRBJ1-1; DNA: TGCGCCAGCAGGGGAGGGGGAAACACTGAAGCTTTCTTT; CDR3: CASRGGGNTEAFF
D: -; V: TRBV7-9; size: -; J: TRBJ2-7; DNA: TGTGCCTCAACAGGGCAGGGGGAGGGCCGGGACGAGCAGTACTTC; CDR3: CASTGQGEGRDEQYF
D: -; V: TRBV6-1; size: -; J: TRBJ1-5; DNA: TGTGCCAGCCAAACGAACAGGGCGAACAATCAGCCCCAGCATTTT; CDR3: CASQTNRANNQPQHF
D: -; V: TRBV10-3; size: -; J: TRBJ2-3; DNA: TGTGCCATCAGTGAGTCGAACGGGGCTACGCAGTATTTT; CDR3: CAISESNGATQYF
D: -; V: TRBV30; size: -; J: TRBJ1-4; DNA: TGTGCCTTTGACAGGACCCTTGAAAAACTGTTTTTT; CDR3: CAFDRTLEKLFF
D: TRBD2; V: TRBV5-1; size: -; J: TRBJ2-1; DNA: TGCGCCAGCAGCTTGGTGACTAGCGGGAGAGGGGTGGGTGAGCAGTTCTTC; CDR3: CASSLVTSGRGVGEQFF
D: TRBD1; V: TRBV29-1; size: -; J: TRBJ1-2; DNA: TGCAGCGTTGAAGGACAGGGGGCAAACTATGGCTACACCTTC; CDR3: CSVEGQGANYGYTF
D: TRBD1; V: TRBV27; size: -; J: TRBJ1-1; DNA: TGTGCCAGTAGGACAGGGTGGGGGCCTGAAGCTTTCTTT; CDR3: CASRTGWGPEAFF
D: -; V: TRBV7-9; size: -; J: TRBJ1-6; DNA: TGTGCCAGCAGCTTAGGGGGGGTTGATTCACCCCTCCACTTC; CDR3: CASSLGGVDSPLHF
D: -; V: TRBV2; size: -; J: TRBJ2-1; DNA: TGTGCCAGCAGTGGGGGCAGGTACAATGAGCAGTTCTTC; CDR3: CASSGGRYNEQFF